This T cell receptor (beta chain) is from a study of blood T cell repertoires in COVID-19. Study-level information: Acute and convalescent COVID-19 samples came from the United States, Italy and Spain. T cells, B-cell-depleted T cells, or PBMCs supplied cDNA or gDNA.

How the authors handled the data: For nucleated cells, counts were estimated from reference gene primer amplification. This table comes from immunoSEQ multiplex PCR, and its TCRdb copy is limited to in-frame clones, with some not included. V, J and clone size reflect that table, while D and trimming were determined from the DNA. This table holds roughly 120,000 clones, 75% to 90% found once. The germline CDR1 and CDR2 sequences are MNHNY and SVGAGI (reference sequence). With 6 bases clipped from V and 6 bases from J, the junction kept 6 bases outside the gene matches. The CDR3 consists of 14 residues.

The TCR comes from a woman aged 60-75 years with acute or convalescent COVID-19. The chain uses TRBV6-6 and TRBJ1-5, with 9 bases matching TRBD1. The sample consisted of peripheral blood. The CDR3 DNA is TGTGCCAGCAGCACAGGGGGCGCGGGTCAGCCCCAGCATTTT. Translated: CASSTGGAGQPQHF.